A single sample gave rise to the 15 T cell receptor beta chains below, sequenced in a study of blood T cell repertoires in COVID-19. TCRdb keeps only in-frame clones here, not all; method: immunoSEQ multiplex PCR. The sample lists some 200,000 clones; 70% to 90% were seen once. Sequenced material: peripheral blood. These receptors originate from a woman between 18 and 29 years old who had recovered from COVID-19.

The chain joins TRBV3-1 (or the pseudogene TRBV3-2) to TRBJ2-2; D uncertain. The germline V gene encodes CDR1 LGHDT and CDR2 YNNKEL (reference sequence). V lost 1 base, J lost 6 bases, and 3 bases lay in between. This CDR3 is 12 amino acids long. The CDR3 DNA is TGTGCCAGCAGCCAAGTCGCCGGGGAGCTGTTTTTT. The encoded protein is CASSQVAGELFF.

This chain connects TRBV5-5 to TRBJ2-7; 14 bases align to TRBD2. The CDR3 covers 14 residues. Germline trimming cut 4 bases from V and 6 bases from J; bases unmatched to any gene: 3. Germline V gene sequence: CDR1 SGHKS, CDR2 YYEKEE (reference sequence). CDR3: CASSLGLAGAEQYF. The CDR3, as DNA: TGTGCCAGCAGCCTGGGACTAGCGGGAGCCGAGCAGTACTTC. Full variable domain (remainder filled in from reference TRBV5-5 and TRBJ2-7): DAGVTQSPTHLIKTRGQQVTLRCSPISGHKSVSWYQQVLGQGPQFIFQYYEKEERGRGNFPDRFSARQFPNYSSELNVNALLLGDSALYLCASSLGLAGAEQYFGPGTRLTVT.

This clone came up once. This chain links TRBV2 with TRBJ1-5; D gene unclear. V was pared by 5 bases and J by 0 bases, with 14 bases between. Germline V gives CDR1 SNHLY, CDR2 FYNNEI. This CDR3 spans 16 amino acids. The CDR3 reads CASSLSGIYSNQPQHF. The CDR3 DNA reads TGTGCCAGCAGTCTTTCCGGGATATATAGCAATCAGCCCCAGCATTTT.

The table lists this clone with a count of one. This chain links TRBV29-1 with TRBJ2-1; TRBD1 aligns across 7 bases. Trimming took 1 base from V and 8 from J; bases not matched to a gene: 14. Germline CDR1 is SQVTM and CDR2 is ANQGSEA. CDR3 length: 16 amino acids. For the CDR3, the DNA is TGCAGCGTTGAAGGCCGGGGCAGGGGGAGTTGGGATGAGCAGTTCTTC. Translated, it gives CSVEGRGRGSWDEQFF.

The chain recombines TRBV15 with TRBJ2-3; tentative D call: TRBD2 (5 bases). CDR1 and CDR2 from the germline V gene are LNHNV and YYDKDF (reference sequence). CDR3 length: 16 residues. With 0 bases removed from V and 3 bases from J, the gap between germline ends came to 13 bases. The CDR3 DNA is TGTGCCACCAGCAGAGATTCGCGACGGGATACAGATACGCAGTATTTT. Translation: CATSRDSRRDTDTQYF.

The CDR3 nucleotides are TGTGCCAGCAGCACGGGACAGAACTATGGCTACACCTTC. Translation: CASSTGQNYGYTF. This chain links TRBV28 with TRBJ1-2; 7 nucleotides line up with TRBD1. The CDR3 length is 13 residues. The germline V gene has CDR1 MDHEN and CDR2 SYDVKM. The V gene end was trimmed by 6 bases and the J gene end by 2 bases; junction bases not matched to a gene: 3.

V is TRBV29-1 and J is TRBJ1-1; 8 bases are shared with TRBD1. The V gene end was trimmed by 4 bases and the J gene end by 3 bases; junction bases not matched to a gene: 7. This CDR3 has 14 residues. CDR1 SQVTM and CDR2 ANQGSEA come from the germline V gene. This CDR3 reads CSVAHRGSYTEAFF. CDR3 in DNA: TGCAGCGTTGCCCACAGGGGGTCGTACACTGAAGCTTTCTTT.

V and J are TRBV9 and TRBJ1-1; perhaps TRBD1 as D (6 bases). This CDR3 is 14 amino acids long. V dropped 3 bases and J dropped 2 bases, with 11 bases sitting between them. Per the germline V gene, CDR1 is SGDLS and CDR2 is YYNGEE. CDR3 sequence: CASSAIQGNTEAFF. CDR3 bases: TGTGCCAGCAGCGCCATACAGGGTAACACTGAAGCTTTCTTT. Variable domain in full (rest from reference TRBV9 and TRBJ1-1): DSGVTQTPKHLITATGQRVTLRCSPRSGDLSVYWYQQSLDQGLQFLIQYYNGEERAKGNILERFSAQQFPDLHSELNLSSLELGDSALYFCASSAIQGNTEAFFGQGTRLTVV.

This clone was seen a single time. The rearrangement joins TRBV11-2 to TRBJ1-1; tentatively, D is TRBD1 (5 bases). Trimming took 4 bases from V and 13 from J, leaving 25 bases between them. Germline CDR1 SGHAT, CDR2 FQNNGV. The CDR3 covers 15 residues. CDR3 residues: CASSYTGGTAERYFF. In DNA form, the CDR3 reads TGTGCCAGCAGCTATACGGGGGGGACTGCTGAACGGTATTTCTTT.

The chain links TRBV5-1 to TRBJ2-5; the match to TRBD1 covers 12 bases. V lost 4 bases, J lost 5 bases, and 9 bases stayed unmatched. The CDR3 runs 16 residues. The germline CDR1 and CDR2 sequences are SGHRS and YFSETQ. The CDR3 nucleotides are TGCGCCAGCAGCCCACCCGGGACAGGGGGCCTTGAGACCCAGTACTTC. Translating gives CASSPPGTGGLETQYF.

V usage is TRBV7-2 and J usage is TRBJ2-1, with D possibly matching TRBD1 (6 bases). Trimming shortened V by 3 bases and J by 8 bases, and 14 bases separated the two germline ends. Per the germline V gene, CDR1 is SGHTA and CDR2 is FQGNSA. CDR3 size: 14 residues. The CDR3 is CASSFHPQGHEQFF. DNA of the CDR3: TGTGCCAGCAGCTTCCACCCACAGGGTCATGAGCAGTTCTTC.

The rearrangement links TRBV4-1 to TRBJ2-1; a possible D gene is TRBD2 (6 bases). The CDR3 is 18 amino acids. Germline CDR1 and CDR2: MGHRA and YSYEKL. Trimming pared 1 base from V and 6 bases from J, leaving 22 bases between. The CDR3 reads CASSQGGPYGRRSNEQFF. The CDR3 DNA sequence: TGCGCCAGCAGCCAAGGAGGGCCTTACGGGAGAAGATCCAATGAGCAGTTCTTC.

The chain couples TRBV13 to TRBJ1-4; 8 bases fit TRBD1. Germline V gene data show CDR1 as PRHDT and CDR2 as FYEKMQ (reference sequence). The CDR3 sequence is 14 residues long. V lost 4 bases to trimming and J lost 7 bases; unmatched junction nucleotides: 5. CDR3 loop: CASSWGQAGEKLFF. In DNA form, the CDR3 reads TGTGCCAGCAGCTGGGGACAGGCTGGTGAAAAACTGTTTTTT. The variable domain in full, completed from reference TRBV13 and TRBJ1-4, reads AAGVIQSPRHLIKEKRETATLKCYPIPRHDTVYWYQQGPGQDPQFLISFYEKMQSDKGSIPDRFSAQQFSDYHSELNMSSLELGDSALYFCASSWGQAGEKLFFGSGTQLSVL.

This chain connects TRBV7-3 to TRBJ1-4; 9 bases line up with TRBD1. The V segment lost 2 bases and the J segment 2 bases; nucleotides outside the gene matches: 6. CDR3 size: 17 residues. Per the germline V gene, CDR1 is SGHTA and CDR2 is FQGTGA. The CDR3 spells CASSLWDRAMTNEKLFF. In DNA, the CDR3 is TGTGCCAGCAGCTTATGGGACAGGGCTATGACTAATGAAAAACTGTTTTTT.

The chain carries TRBV6-2 or TRBV6-3 and TRBJ1-1; no definite D call. Trimming cost V 5 bases and J 0 bases, with 16 bases left between them. Germline V CDR1 and CDR2: MNHEY, SVGEGT. The CDR3 is 16 amino acids. This chain's CDR3 is CASSPLQDGLNTEAFF. DNA for the CDR3: TGTGCCAGCAGTCCCCTCCAAGATGGCCTGAACACTGAAGCTTTCTTT.